The source of this T cell receptor beta chain is a study of T cells in Graves' hyperthyroidism and ophthalmopathy. Study-wide results and caveats: Classification by a 13 V-J model distinguished ophthalmopathy from stable hyperthyroidism. Ophthalmopathy was model-predicted a median around 6.7 months pre-onset.

The study excluded patients with uncontrolled infection, other autoimmune disease, pregnancy or lactation. Clinical symptoms, serum thyroxine, TRAb, thyroid ultrasound and orbital computed tomography established diagnosis. TCR beta CDR3 regions were amplified from RNA. A set of HTBI primers served as the primers for a first-round RT-PCR of the TCR CDR3. TCRdb analysed the multiplex PCR reads with MiXCR anew, one entry per CDR3 protein. The data contain hundreds of thousands of distinct CDR3 sequences, roughly 14% of them singletons. This clonotype came up many times. Its target is unknown. From germline, CDR1 is SGHRS and CDR2 YFSETQ. Unmatched junction bases numbered 5, after V lost 1 base and J lost 2 bases. The CDR3 loop spans 17 amino acids.

The specimen sequenced was blood. V usage is TRBV5-1 and J usage is TRBJ2-1; 11 nucleotides match TRBD1. The receptor's source is a man between 18 and 29 years old with Graves' ophthalmopathy. The CDR3 bases are TGCGCCAGCAGCTTGAGAGGACAGGGGGCCACCTACAATGAGCAGTTCTTC. Its protein is CASSLRGQGATYNEQFF.